Listed below are T cell receptor beta chains from one sample, sequenced in a study of blood T cell repertoires in COVID-19. Assay used: immunoSEQ multiplex PCR; TCRdb lists only in-frame clones, some missing. The profile covers under 350,000 clones, with approximately 86% appearing a single time and roughly 4.2% taken by the ten largest. Sequences were obtained from PBMCs or T cells enriched from blood (not recorded which). The origin of the receptors is a woman aged 40 to 50 with acute COVID-19. CDR3s include the opening cysteine and the closing phenylalanine or tryptophan. D genes are given only for firm matches. Only part of the rows carry a size: once, few, many, or a class if the clone is expanded.

J: TRBJ1-2
D: TRBD1
size: NA
V: TRBV2
DNA: TGTGCCAGCAGTGACCAAGACAGGGGGGATGGCTACACCTTC
CDR3: CASSDQDRGDGYTF

J: TRBJ1-2
D: TRBD1
size: NA
V: TRBV29-1
DNA: TGCAGCGCGGGCCCCAGGACAGGGGGCGATGGCTACACCTTC
CDR3: CSAGPRTGGDGYTF

J: TRBJ1-2
D: NA
size: NA
V: TRBV12-3/TRBV12-4
DNA: TGTGCCAGCAGTTTATACGGGGACTATGGCTACACCTTC
CDR3: CASSLYGDYGYTF

J: TRBJ2-2
D: NA
size: NA
V: TRBV24-1
DNA: TGTGCCACCACGGCGGCAGCGAACACCGGGGAGCTGTTTTTT
CDR3: CATTAAANTGELFF

J: TRBJ2-1
D: TRBD2
size: NA
V: TRBV28
DNA: TGTGCCAGCAGTTTATCCCGACGGACTAGCGGGAGGGACAACAATGAGCAGTTCTTC
CDR3: CASSLSRRTSGRDNNEQFF

J: TRBJ2-1
D: TRBD2
size: NA
V: TRBV29-1
DNA: TGCAGCGTTGTAGGGCTTAGCGGGGGCCATGAGCAGTTCTTC
CDR3: CSVVGLSGGHEQFF

J: TRBJ2-5
D: TRBD1
size: NA
V: TRBV6-5
DNA: TGTGCCAGCAGGAAGGCCGGGACAGGGAGAGAGACCCAGTACTTC
CDR3: CASRKAGTGRETQYF

J: TRBJ1-5
D: NA
size: NA
V: TRBV4-1
DNA: TGCGCCAGCAGCCAAGATGACGGTGTGGAGGGCAATCAGCCCCAGCATTTT
CDR3: CASSQDDGVEGNQPQHF

J: TRBJ2-2
D: NA
size: NA
V: TRBV9
DNA: TGTGCCAGCAGCGTAGAACAGATCACCGGGGAGCTGTTTTTT
CDR3: CASSVEQITGELFF

J: TRBJ2-7
D: NA
size: NA
V: TRBV11-2
DNA: TGTGCCAGCAGCTTCCGGCAGGGCGGCCCCTACGAGCAGTACTTC
CDR3: CASSFRQGGPYEQYF

J: TRBJ2-7
D: NA
size: NA
V: TRBV27
DNA: TGTGCCAGCAGGCAGGAAGGGGTTAACTCCTACGAGCAGTACTTC
CDR3: CASRQEGVNSYEQYF

J: TRBJ1-5
D: NA
size: NA
V: TRBV23-1
DNA: TGCGCCAGCAGTCAGAGGTCCCCTTATCAGCCCCAGCATTTT
CDR3: CASSQRSPYQPQHF

J: TRBJ1-6
D: TRBD1
size: NA
V: TRBV4-2
DNA: TGTGCCAGCAGCCAATACCTGGACAGGGCAGATAATTCACCCCTCCACTTT
CDR3: CASSQYLDRADNSPLHF

J: TRBJ2-3
D: TRBD2
size: NA
V: TRBV7-2
DNA: TGTGCCAGCAGCATCCATAGCGGGGGGGCCGCAGATACGCAGTATTTT
CDR3: CASSIHSGGAADTQYF

J: TRBJ2-1
D: NA
size: NA
V: TRBV9
DNA: TGTGCCAGCAGCGTAGGAGGTGGGGCGTTCTCCTACAATGAGCAGTTCTTC
CDR3: CASSVGGGAFSYNEQFF

J: TRBJ1-2
D: TRBD1
size: NA
V: TRBV27
DNA: TGTGCCAGCAGTTCCCAGGGGGGCGGTTATGGCTACACCTTC
CDR3: CASSSQGGGYGYTF

J: TRBJ2-7
D: TRBD1
size: NA
V: TRBV4-3
DNA: TGCGCCAGCAGTCAAGAGGCAGGGGGCTCTTACGAGCAGTACTTC
CDR3: CASSQEAGGSYEQYF

J: TRBJ1-1
D: NA
size: NA
V: TRBV21-1
DNA: TGTGCCAGCAGCCCCCCGACACCGAACACTGAAGCTTTCTTT
CDR3: CASSPPTPNTEAFF

J: TRBJ2-1
D: TRBD2
size: once
V: TRBV4-1
DNA: TGCGCCAGCAGCCAAGAGGCTAGCGGGAGCTTTGAGCAGTTCTTC
CDR3: CASSQEASGSFEQFF

J: TRBJ2-5
D: TRBD2
size: NA
V: TRBV19
DNA: TGTGCCAGTAGTAGAGAGCGGGGGCAAGAGACCCAGTACTTC
CDR3: CASSRERGQETQYF

J: TRBJ2-3
D: TRBD1
size: NA
V: TRBV11-2
DNA: TGTGCCAGCAGCTTAGATCAATGGACAGGGTATGCAGATACGCAGTATTTT
CDR3: CASSLDQWTGYADTQYF

J: TRBJ2-5
D: NA
size: NA
V: TRBV28
DNA: TGTGCCAGCAAAAACAGGGTTCCGGGAGAGACCCAGTACTTC
CDR3: CASKNRVPGETQYF

J: TRBJ2-7
D: NA
size: NA
V: TRBV9
DNA: TGTGCCAGCAGCGTACAGGGTTCCTACGAGCAGTACTTC
CDR3: CASSVQGSYEQYF

J: TRBJ2-1
D: TRBD2
size: NA
V: TRBV14
DNA: TGTGCCAGCAGCCGACCGACTAGCGGGAGTTACAATGAGCAGTTCTTC
CDR3: CASSRPTSGSYNEQFF

J: TRBJ1-5
D: NA
size: NA
V: TRBV5-1
DNA: TGCGCCAGCAGCTTGCAGGATAGCAATCAGCCCCAGCATTTT
CDR3: CASSLQDSNQPQHF

J: TRBJ1-2
D: NA
size: NA
V: TRBV10-3
DNA: TGTGCCATCAGTGGACAGCCTAACTATGGCTACACCTTC
CDR3: CAISGQPNYGYTF

J: TRBJ2-1
D: TRBD2
size: once
V: TRBV20-1
DNA: TGCAGTGTAGCGGGAGGCTATGAGCAGTTCTTC
CDR3: CSVAGGYEQFF

J: TRBJ2-1
D: TRBD2
size: NA
V: TRBV7-7
DNA: TGTGCTAGCAGCCGCCGAGGGACTAGCTTGTATGAGCAGTTCTTC
CDR3: CASSRRGTSLYEQFF

J: TRBJ2-7
D: TRBD1
size: NA
V: TRBV7-9
DNA: TGTGCCAGCAGCTCACCGGGACAGGGGGTCTACGAGCAGTACTTC
CDR3: CASSSPGQGVYEQYF

J: TRBJ2-5
D: NA
size: NA
V: TRBV20-1
DNA: TGCAGTGCTAGTCGGGGCGGGACGACCCAAGAGACCCAGTACTTC
CDR3: CSASRGGTTQETQYF

J: TRBJ1-1
D: TRBD1
size: NA
V: TRBV18
DNA: TGTGCCAGCTCACCAAGAGACAGGGGCTGGGAAGCTTTCTTT
CDR3: CASSPRDRGWEAFF

J: TRBJ1-2
D: NA
size: NA
V: TRBV7-9
DNA: TGTGCCAGCAGCCCTGGGGTACAGGCCTATGGCTACACCTTC
CDR3: CASSPGVQAYGYTF

J: TRBJ1-6
D: NA
size: once
V: TRBV6-5
DNA: TGTGCCAGCAGTCGGAGAGATTCACCCCTCCACTTT
CDR3: CASSRRDSPLHF

J: TRBJ1-1
D: NA
size: NA
V: TRBV27
DNA: TGTGCCAGCAGCAGGGGCGGGACTGAAGCTTTCTTT
CDR3: CASSRGGTEAFF

J: TRBJ2-5
D: NA
size: NA
V: TRBV28
DNA: TGTGCCAGCAGTTTGATTCCGGGAGCGCGGGAGACCCAGTACTTC
CDR3: CASSLIPGARETQYF

J: TRBJ1-6
D: NA
size: NA
V: TRBV6-5
DNA: TGTGCCAGCAGCCGGTCGGATTCACCCCTCCACTTT
CDR3: CASSRSDSPLHF

J: TRBJ1-1
D: NA
size: NA
V: TRBV6-5
DNA: TGTGCCAGCGGGGCCGGGGGAAAAGCTTTCTTT
CDR3: CASGAGGKAFF

J: TRBJ2-6
D: TRBD2
size: NA
V: TRBV7-6
DNA: TGTGCCAGCAGCGCAAAAACAGGACTAGCGGGAACTGGGGCCAACGTCCTGACTTTC
CDR3: CASSAKTGLAGTGANVLTF

J: TRBJ1-4
D: NA
size: NA
V: TRBV5-1
DNA: TGCGCCAGCAGCTTGGAGACAGGCCAAAATGAAAAACTGTTTTTT
CDR3: CASSLETGQNEKLFF

J: TRBJ1-5
D: NA
size: NA
V: TRBV7-2
DNA: TGTGCCAGCAGCTTAAACGGCCGGGGCGGGGTCAATCAGCCCCAGCATTTT
CDR3: CASSLNGRGGVNQPQHF

J: TRBJ2-1
D: NA
size: NA
V: TRBV7-2
DNA: TGTGCCAGCAGCTTAGAATCAGGGCGGATAGTCTACAATGAGCAGTTCTTC
CDR3: CASSLESGRIVYNEQFF

J: TRBJ1-5
D: TRBD1
size: NA
V: TRBV7-2
DNA: TGTGCCAGCAGCCGGGACAGGGATATGCCCCAGCATTTT
CDR3: CASSRDRDMPQHF

J: TRBJ2-2
D: TRBD2
size: NA
V: TRBV4-2
DNA: TGTGCCAGCACCCTAATAGGCGGGAGGGCCGGATCCGGGGAGCTGTTTTTT
CDR3: CASTLIGGRAGSGELFF

J: TRBJ1-2
D: TRBD1
size: NA
V: TRBV5-1
DNA: TGCGCCAGCAGTCTGGACAGGGACCGGGGCTACACCTTC
CDR3: CASSLDRDRGYTF

J: TRBJ2-1
D: TRBD2
size: NA
V: TRBV7-2
DNA: TGTGCCAGCAGCCCCGGGGGGGCCTACAATGAGCAGTTCTTC
CDR3: CASSPGGAYNEQFF

J: TRBJ2-5
D: TRBD2
size: NA
V: TRBV19
DNA: TGTGCCAGTAGTATAGTTCCCGGGACTACCGGAGAGACCCAGTACTTC
CDR3: CASSIVPGTTGETQYF

J: TRBJ2-7
D: NA
size: NA
V: TRBV12-3/TRBV12-4
DNA: TGTGCCAGCAGCCGGGACTGGAACTACGAGCAGTACTTC
CDR3: CASSRDWNYEQYF

J: TRBJ1-3
D: TRBD1
size: NA
V: TRBV5-4
DNA: TGTGCCAGCAGCGCCGGGACAGGGGGTGGAAACACCATATATTTT
CDR3: CASSAGTGGGNTIYF

J: TRBJ2-3
D: TRBD2
size: NA
V: TRBV9
DNA: TGTGCCAGCAGCGTAGAAGCGGGGGCTAGCACAGATACGCAGTATTTT
CDR3: CASSVEAGASTDTQYF

J: TRBJ2-7
D: TRBD1
size: NA
V: TRBV6-2/TRBV6-3
DNA: TGTGCCAGCAGTCAGACAGGGGGGAACGAGCAGTACTTC
CDR3: CASSQTGGNEQYF